The 19 T cell receptor beta chains listed next were all sequenced from one sample in a study of blood T cell repertoires in COVID-19 (dated by TCRdb to between 2020 and 2021). Receptor libraries were prepared by the immunoSEQ multiplex PCR assay. TCRdb re-hosts the immuneACCESS table, in-frame sequences only. Its copies lack some clones; in the studies checked, an unresolved V gene accounts for under half of them, and the cause for the rest is not known. This sample holds approximately 170,000 clones; more than 85% were observed only once. Around 1.1% of the sample is in the top ten clones. What was sequenced was peripheral blood. The receptors were gathered from a man younger than 45 with acute or convalescent COVID-19.

This sequence joins TRBV24-1 and TRBJ2-1, with D perhaps TRBD2 (6 bases). The length of the CDR3 is 15 residues. The germline V gene encodes CDR1 KGHDR and CDR2 SFDVKD. The V gene lost 4 bases and the J gene lost 4 bases, with 13 bases spanning the gap. The CDR3 region is CATSEGTGLYNEQFF. The CDR3 region has the DNA TGTGCCACCAGTGAGGGGACGGGACTTTACAATGAGCAGTTCTTC.

J is TRBJ2-7 and V is TRBV9; 11 bases match TRBD1. The CDR3 covers 14 residues. Germline V CDR1 and CDR2: SGDLS, YYNGEE. Unmatched junction bases numbered 6, after V lost 4 bases and J lost 6 bases. The CDR3 spells CASSFGTGGGEQYF. DNA for the CDR3: TGTGCCAGCAGCTTTGGGACAGGGGGAGGCGAGCAGTACTTC.

This chain connects TRBV9 to TRBJ1-3; no firm D call. CDR3 length equals 15 residues. V was trimmed by 0 bases and J by 1 base, leaving 8 bases between them. Germline values: CDR1 SGDLS, CDR2 YYNGEE. DNA of the CDR3: TGTGCCAGCAGCGTAGAAGGAGGGTCTGGAAACACCATATATTTT. Translated, it gives CASSVEGGSGNTIYF. Full variable domain (outside the CDR3, taken from reference TRBV9 and TRBJ1-3): DSGVTQTPKHLITATGQRVTLRCSPRSGDLSVYWYQQSLDQGLQFLIQYYNGEERAKGNILERFSAQQFPDLHSELNLSSLELGDSALYFCASSVEGGSGNTIYFGEGSWLTVV.

V and J are TRBV27 and TRBJ2-1, with a tentative D call TRBD2 (6 bases). Germline CDR1 reads MNHEY; CDR2 reads SMNVEV (reference sequence). The length of the CDR3 is 13 residues. V was pared by 5 bases and J by 4 bases, with 9 bases between. The CDR3 sequence is CASSPRGYNEQFF. The CDR3 DNA reads TGTGCCAGCAGTCCCCGGGGGTACAATGAGCAGTTCTTC.

This clone was found once. The V and J genes are TRBV9 and TRBJ2-7; D remains unclear. The CDR3 has 15 residues. Germline CDR1 SGDLS, CDR2 YYNGEE. V dropped 4 bases and J dropped 3 bases, with 17 bases sitting between them. This chain's CDR3 is CASSPRSSLLYEQYF. The DNA for the CDR3 is TGTGCCAGCAGCCCGCGCTCTAGTTTGCTCTACGAGCAGTACTTC.

With respect to this clone: Additional DNA sequences in this sample encode the identical CDR3. The rearrangement links TRBV5-1 to TRBJ2-5, with 7 positions matching TRBD2. This CDR3 has 13 amino acids. V was clipped by 2 bases and J by 10 bases; unmatched bases: 8. Germline V gene sequence: CDR1 SGHRS, CDR2 YFSETQ. CDR3 loop: CASSLAGLSHQYF. CDR3 in DNA: TGCGCCAGCAGCTTAGCGGGGTTATCGCACCAGTACTTC.

This clone was observed a few times. The V gene is TRBV6-1, the J gene TRBJ2-1, with 11 bases matching TRBD2. Germline trimming cut 2 bases from V and 4 bases from J; bases unmatched to any gene: 1. Germline V gene lookup returns CDR1 MNHNS and CDR2 SASEGT. The CDR3 covers 15 residues. CDR3 residues: CASSETSGRYNEQFF. CDR3 DNA sequence: TGTGCCAGCAGTGAAACTAGCGGGAGATACAATGAGCAGTTCTTC.

The chain couples TRBV25-1 to TRBJ1-5; 10 bases fit TRBD1. Germline V lookup: CDR1 MGHDK, CDR2 SYGVNS. This CDR3 region has 15 residues. V lost 4 bases to trimming and J lost 6 bases; unmatched junction nucleotides: 6. CDR3 nucleotide sequence: TGTGCCAGCAGTGGGGACAGGGGATTTGGTCAGCCCCAGCATTTT. Translated, it gives CASSGDRGFGQPQHF.

V and J are TRBV10-1 and TRBJ2-1, with 8 bases aligning to TRBD2. The trim removed 4 bases at V and 8 bases at J, leaving 4 bases unmatched. Germline CDR1 is WNHNN and CDR2 is SYGVQD (reference sequence). This CDR3 is 13 amino acids long. CDR3 region: CASSVSGTDEQFF. CDR3 coding DNA: TGCGCCAGCAGTGTTAGCGGGACTGATGAGCAGTTCTTC.

The chain links TRBV5-1 to TRBJ2-3, with 7 positions matching TRBD2. The ends lost 1 base at V and 2 bases at J; junction bases unmatched: 7. This CDR3 has 16 amino acids. Germline V lookup: CDR1 SGHRS, CDR2 YFSETQ. CDR3 amino acids: CASSLYGSGDTDTQYF. CDR3 nucleotides: TGCGCCAGCAGCTTGTACGGGAGCGGGGACACAGATACGCAGTATTTT.

CDR3 in DNA: TGTGCCAGCAGCTCAGGGGGTCGGAATCAGCCCCAGCATTTT. It specifies CASSSGGRNQPQHF. This rearrangement joins TRBV5-4 to TRBJ1-5, with 7 bases that match TRBD1. J was trimmed by 4 bases and V by 3 bases; bases with no gene match: 4. This CDR3 region has 14 residues. From germline, CDR1 is SGHNT and CDR2 YYREEE (reference sequence).

In DNA, the CDR3 is TGTGCCAGTGGGGAAACAGGGGGAGTTGGTAGAGAGACCCAGTACTTC. Translation: CASGETGGVGRETQYF. The V call is TRBV7-6, the J call TRBJ2-5, with 8 bases aligning to TRBD1. CDR1 and CDR2 (germline): SGHVS, FNYEAQ. CDR3 length: 16 residues. Trimming at V came to 9 bases and at J to 4 bases, leaving 16 bases not matched to a gene.

The V and J genes are TRBV18 and TRBJ1-4; possible D gene TRBD1, 6 bases. Germline V lookup: CDR1 KGHSH, CDR2 LQKENI. The CDR3 has 13 amino acids. The germline V and J ends were trimmed by 2 bases and 5 bases, with 6 bases remaining between them. The CDR3 coding sequence is TGTGCCAGCTCACCAGACAGGAATGAAAAACTGTTTTTT. Its protein product is CASSPDRNEKLFF.

The J gene is TRBJ1-1, the V gene TRBV12-5; D gene ambiguous. CDR1 and CDR2 (germline): LGHNT, FRNRAP. This CDR3 region has 12 residues. Trimming removed 3 bases at V and 9 bases at J, with 11 bases between. CDR3 nucleotides: TGTGCTAGTGGTTTAGAAAAGAGGCAAGCTTTCTTT. It codes for CASGLEKRQAFF.

The chain combines TRBV27 with TRBJ2-7; TRBD1 agrees at 7 bases. The CDR3 length is 12 residues. V shed 11 bases and J 2 bases; nucleotides not matched to a gene: 6. Per the germline V gene, CDR1 is MNHEY and CDR2 is SMNVEV (reference sequence). The CDR3 region is CASRTGAYEQYF. The DNA for the CDR3 is TGTGCCTCTAGGACAGGTGCCTACGAGCAGTACTTC.

The J gene is TRBJ1-1, the V gene TRBV3-1 (or the pseudogene TRBV3-2); 7 nucleotides match TRBD1. Trimming cost V 2 bases and J 9 bases; bases outside gene matches: 3. CDR3 length: 12 amino acids. CDR1 is LGHDT, CDR2 YNNKEL, per germline (reference sequence). CDR3 in DNA: TGTGCCAGCAGCCAAAGGACAGGAAAAGCTTTCTTT. Translating gives CASSQRTGKAFF.

This clone appeared once. The chain carries TRBV5-4 and TRBJ2-2, with D tentatively TRBD1 (5 bases). Trimming took 8 bases from V and 1 from J, leaving 18 bases between them. CDR3 length: 16 residues. Germline CDR1 and CDR2: SGHNT and YYREEE (reference sequence). The CDR3 nucleotides read TGTGCCAGTCACGCCCTGGGGCCGCTGAACACCGGGGAGCTGTTTTTT. Translating it yields CASHALGPLNTGELFF.

This clone came up once. CDR3 in DNA: TGTGCCAGTAGTATAGGTCAGGGGAACACTGAAGCTTTCTTT. Translation: CASSIGQGNTEAFF. This sequence joins TRBV19 and TRBJ1-1, with D possibly TRBD1 on 5 matching bases. In germline, CDR1 is LNHDA, CDR2 SQIVND (reference sequence). Deletions cut 1 base from V and 1 base from J, with 7 bases between. This CDR3 has 14 residues. Combining the CDR3 with reference TRBV19 and TRBJ1-1 gives the whole variable domain DGGITQSPKYLFRKEGQNVTLSCEQNLNHDAMYWYRQDPGQGLRLIYYSQIVNDFQKGDIAEGYSVSREKKESFPLTVTSAQKNPTAFYLCASSIGQGNTEAFFGQGTRLTVV.

This clone was counted a single time. The J gene is TRBJ1-2, the V gene TRBV2; TRBD1 agrees at 8 bases. This CDR3 is 13 amino acids long. The J segment lost 8 bases and the V segment lost 6 bases, leaving 8 bases of the junction unmatched. Per the germline V gene, CDR1 is SNHLY and CDR2 is FYNNEI. The CDR3 nucleotides read TGTGCCAGCAGCCTGGACAGGGTCCGCGGCTACACCTTC. Protein sequence: CASSLDRVRGYTF.